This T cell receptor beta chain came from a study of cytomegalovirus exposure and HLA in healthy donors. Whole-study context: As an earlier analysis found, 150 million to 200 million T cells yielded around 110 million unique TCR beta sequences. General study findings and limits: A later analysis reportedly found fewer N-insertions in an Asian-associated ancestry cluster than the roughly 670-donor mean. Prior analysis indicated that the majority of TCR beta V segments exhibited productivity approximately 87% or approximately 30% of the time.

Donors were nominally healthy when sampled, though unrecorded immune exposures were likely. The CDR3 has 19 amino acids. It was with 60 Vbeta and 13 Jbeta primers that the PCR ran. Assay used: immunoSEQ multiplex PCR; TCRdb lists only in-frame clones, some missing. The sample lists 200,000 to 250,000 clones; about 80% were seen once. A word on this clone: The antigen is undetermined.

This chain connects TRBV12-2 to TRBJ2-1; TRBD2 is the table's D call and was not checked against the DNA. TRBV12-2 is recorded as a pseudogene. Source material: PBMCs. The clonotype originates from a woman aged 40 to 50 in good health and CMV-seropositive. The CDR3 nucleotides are TGTGCAAGTCGCTTAGGCGGTGTTAGCGGGAGAGTACCCTACAATGAGCAGTTCTTC. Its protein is CASRLGGVSGRVPYNEQFF.